Detailed here is one TCR beta chain. The V end lost 1 base, the J end lost 1 base, and 4 bases lay between the germline ends. The CDR3 contains 12 residues. Germline CDR1 SQVTM, CDR2 ANQGSEA. The entry originates in a study of CD8 T cells in Susac syndrome. cDNA came from about 0.5 to 1 ug RNA primed by random hexamers. TCRdb reprocessed the immunoSEQ multiplex PCR reads via MiXCR and lists one record per CDR3 protein. This repertoire shows about 150,000 distinct CDR3 sequences, nearly 97% found once; its top ten account for 0.15%. This TCR was sampled from a human donor with multiple sclerosis. This chain connects TRBV29-1 to TRBJ1-1; unclear D gene. The source material was CD8+ T cells from PBMCs. CDR3 nucleotides: TGCAGCGTTGAAGTGGGGAACACTGAAGCTTTCTTT. Translating it yields CSVEVGNTEAFF.